This entry lists 22 T cell receptor beta chains sequenced from one sample in a study of Tregs in tolerant kidney transplant recipients. Here immunoSEQ multiplex PCR was the method, and the copy in TCRdb shows in-frame clones only, minus some. The data contain 74,000 or so clones, about 91% of them singletons. Mixed chimerism was transient after nonmyeloablative marrow transplants from related graft donors. The starting material was CD4+ T cells from blood (PBMCs), obtained 24 months after the transplant. The receptors derive from a human patient who received a combined kidney and bone marrow transplant. Some T cells may possibly be graft donor cells.

The CDR3 loop reads CASSPEQGRAFF. For the CDR3, the DNA is TGTGCCAGCAGCCCCGAACAGGGAAGGGCTTTCTTT. This rearrangement joins TRBV7-9 to TRBJ1-1; possible D gene TRBD1, 6 bases. Germline-derived CDR1 and CDR2 are SEHNR and FQNEAQ (reference sequence). The CDR3 covers 12 residues. The V and J ends lost 5 bases and 11 bases respectively, with 15 bases between them.

This chain links TRBV6-1 with TRBJ2-7, with a weak D call TRBD2 (7 bases). V was pared by 8 bases and J by 6 bases, with 11 bases between. This CDR3 spans 11 amino acids. The germline CDR1 and CDR2 sequences are MNHNS and SASEGT. The CDR3, as DNA: TGTGCCAGCGGGGGGGCCTTCGAGCAGTACTTC. It codes for CASGGAFEQYF.

V gene TRBV2 combines with J gene TRBJ1-1; 7 bases are a match to TRBD1. The V gene end was trimmed by 2 bases and the J gene end by 2 bases; junction bases not matched to a gene: 11. Germline CDR1 is SNHLY and CDR2 is FYNNEI. The CDR3 contains 17 residues. The CDR3 DNA is TGTGCCAGCAGTGAACTAGGGGGACAGAGAGTTAACACTGAAGCTTTCTTT. Translated, it gives CASSELGGQRVNTEAFF.

This chain joins TRBV12-5 and TRBJ1-1; the match to TRBD1 covers 9 bases. Looked up from germline, CDR1 is LGHNT and CDR2 is FRNRAP. The CDR3 consists of 15 residues. J gave up 1 base and V 5 bases, and 5 bases lay outside the gene matches. In DNA, the CDR3 is TGTGCTAGTGGTGTCGGACAGGGGAGGAACACTGAAGCTTTCTTT. Translated: CASGVGQGRNTEAFF. Full variable domain (rest looked up from reference TRBV12-5 and TRBJ1-1): DARVTQTPRHKVTEMGQEVTMRCQPILGHNTVFWYRQTMMQGLELLAYFRNRAPLDDSGMPKDRFSAEMPDATLATLKIQPSEPRDSAVYFCASGVGQGRNTEAFFGQGTRLTVV.

The J gene is TRBJ1-2, the V gene TRBV7-2, with D maybe TRBD1 (6 bases). The CDR3 is made up of 15 amino acids. Looked up from germline, CDR1 is SGHTA and CDR2 is FQGNSA. The V and J ends lost 1 base and 5 bases respectively, with 14 bases between them. The CDR3, as DNA: TGTGCCAGCAGCTTAGGAGCGGGACATACTTATGGCTACACCTTC. Protein sequence: CASSLGAGHTYGYTF.

This chain connects TRBV10-3 to TRBJ2-2, with TRBD1 as a possible D gene (5 bases). Trimming cost V 6 bases and J 1 base, with 9 bases left between them. The CDR3 length is 14 residues. Per the germline V gene, CDR1 is ENHRY and CDR2 is SYGVKD. Here the CDR3 reads CAIRGHQNTGELFF. DNA of the CDR3: TGTGCCATCAGAGGACACCAGAACACCGGGGAGCTGTTTTTT.

The CDR3 is CASSRTSGMSYEQYF. The DNA for the CDR3 is TGTGCCAGCAGCAGGACTAGCGGGATGTCCTACGAGCAGTACTTC. The chain is built from TRBV7-2 and TRBJ2-7, with 12 bases lining up with TRBD2. Trimming at V came to 5 bases and at J to 1 base, leaving 3 bases not matched to a gene. The CDR3 spans 15 residues. Germline CDR1 SGHTA, CDR2 FQGNSA.

J is TRBJ2-1 and V is TRBV7-7; 13 nucleotides match TRBD2. The CDR3 is made up of 16 amino acids. Germline CDR1 reads SSHAT; CDR2 reads FNYEAQ (reference sequence). The V and J ends lost 5 bases and 9 bases, in that order; junction bases with no gene match: 10. CDR3 DNA: TGTGCCAGCAGCGCCCAACTAGCGGGGGGGCCGGGTGAGCAGTTCTTC. Protein sequence: CASSAQLAGGPGEQFF.

This chain's CDR3 is CASSIHPPGTIPPRRYF. The CDR3 DNA sequence: TGTGCCAGCAGCATTCATCCCCCCGGGACAATCCCCCCCAGACGGTACTTC. This chain links TRBV11-3 with TRBJ2-7; possible D gene TRBD1, 6 bases. The CDR3 length is 17 residues. V lost 5 bases and J lost 12, with 32 bases in between. Germline loops: CDR1 SGHNT, CDR2 YENEEA.

This sequence joins TRBV14 and TRBJ2-1; 7 bases are shared with TRBD1. The length of the CDR3 is 16 residues. From germline, CDR1 is SGHDN and CDR2 FVKESK. V dropped 3 bases and J dropped 6; count of bases not matched to a gene: 11. DNA of the CDR3: TGTGCCAGCAGCCACTCACGCGGACAGGTCCGCAATGAGCAGTTCTTC. This encodes CASSHSRGQVRNEQFF.

The rearrangement joins TRBV18 to TRBJ2-3; maybe TRBD2 (5 bases). Germline-derived CDR1 and CDR2 are KGHSH and LQKENI. The CDR3 is 17 residues long. V was trimmed by 4 bases and J by 6 bases, leaving 23 bases between them. CDR3 region: CASSHLNSGLSRDTQYF. CDR3 nucleotides: TGTGCCAGCTCACATTTGAACAGCGGCTTATCTAGGGATACGCAGTATTTT.

This clone was observed a single time. The J gene is TRBJ2-3, the V gene TRBV5-6; 7 bases match TRBD1. J was trimmed by 4 bases and V by 0 bases; bases with no gene match: 14. The germline V gene has CDR1 SGHDT and CDR2 YYEEEE. The CDR3 loop spans 18 amino acids. The CDR3, as DNA: TGTGCCAGCAGCTTGGTAACAAACAGGGGCGGTTTGCCAGATACGCAGTATTTT. It yields the protein CASSLVTNRGGLPDTQYF.

This clone was detected once. This chain joins TRBV10-1 and TRBJ2-3; 9 bases agree with TRBD2. The CDR3 has 16 amino acids. Trimming removed 3 bases from V and 6 bases from J; junction bases left unmatched: 10. CDR1 is WNHNN and CDR2 is SYGVQD in the germline V gene (reference sequence). CDR3 DNA: TGCGCCAGCAGTGAACCCGACTCCGCGGGGGGGGATACGCAGTATTTT. Translated, it gives CASSEPDSAGGDTQYF.

The chain couples TRBV5-1 to TRBJ2-7; weak D call: TRBD2 (6 bases). This CDR3 spans 15 amino acids. The germline gives CDR1 SGHRS, CDR2 YFSETQ. The germline V and J ends were trimmed by 7 bases and 0 bases, with 17 bases remaining between them. The CDR3 here is CASRPTSLSSYEQYF. The CDR3 DNA is TGCGCCAGCCGACCGACTAGTTTAAGCTCCTACGAGCAGTACTTC.

The chain couples TRBV19 to TRBJ1-5, with D possibly TRBD1 on 6 matching bases. Trimming removed 7 bases from V and 6 bases from J, with 19 bases in between. This CDR3 spans 15 amino acids. The germline CDR1 and CDR2 sequences are LNHDA and SQIVND (reference sequence). The CDR3 region is CASIPRQGSGQPQHF. CDR3 in DNA: TGTGCCAGTATCCCGAGGCAGGGGAGTGGTCAGCCCCAGCATTTT.

The V and J genes are TRBV5-1 and TRBJ2-1, with TRBD1 matching over 9 bases. Losses at the gene ends were 2 bases for V and 7 bases for J; bases not matched to a gene: 7. The CDR3 has 15 residues. Looked up from germline, CDR1 is SGHRS and CDR2 is YFSETQ. CDR3 nucleotide sequence: TGCGCCAGCAGCTTTGGGGACAGGGTTTCTAATGAGCAGTTCTTC. This gives the protein CASSFGDRVSNEQFF.

Of note for this clone: A read error may produce the germline difference seen at one junction end. The rearrangement joins TRBV5-8 to TRBJ1-2; 8 bases are shared with TRBD1. The germline CDR1 and CDR2 sequences are SGHTS and YDEGEE. The CDR3 is 13 residues long. The CDR3, as DNA: TGTGCCAGCAGCCACAACCGACAGGGGCCGAGGAGCTTC. It yields the protein CASSHNRQGPRSF.

The genes are TRBV5-1 and TRBJ1-4, with a tentative D call TRBD1 (6 bases). The CDR3 is 13 residues long. Per germline, CDR1 SGHRS and CDR2 YFSETQ. The ends were cut back, 4 bases at V and 8 bases at J, with 12 bases in the middle. CDR3 protein: CASSRTVGEKLFF. Here the CDR3 DNA reads TGCGCCAGCAGCCGGACAGTTGGGGAAAAACTGTTTTTT. Together with reference TRBV5-1 and TRBJ1-4, the CDR3 gives the full variable domain: KAGVTQTPRYLIKTRGQQVTLSCSPISGHRSVSWYQQTPGQGLQFLFEYFSETQRNKGNFPGRFSGRQFSNSRSEMNVSTLELGDSALYLCASSRTVGEKLFFGSGTQLSVL.

The V and J genes are TRBV13 and TRBJ1-2; D gene uncertain. The germline CDR1 and CDR2 sequences are PRHDT and FYEKMQ (reference sequence). The V end was cut by 1 base, the J end by 0 bases, with 12 bases between. CDR3 length: 16 amino acids. DNA of the CDR3: TGTGCCAGCAGCTTAGTACAACAGCCCCCTAACTATGGCTACACCTTC. Translating it yields CASSLVQQPPNYGYTF.

The chain has TRBV10-3 and TRBJ1-3; weak D call: TRBD1 (5 bases). The V and J ends lost 4 bases and 4 bases respectively, with 14 bases between them. Germline CDR1 ENHRY, CDR2 SYGVKD. This CDR3 has 15 residues. CDR3 nucleotide sequence: TGTGCCATCAGTGTATTCCAGGGAACGGGAAACACCATATATTTT. The encoded protein is CAISVFQGTGNTIYF.

This chain links TRBV20-1 with TRBJ1-2, with a possible D match to TRBD1 (5 bases). V shed 6 bases and J shed 8 bases, with 13 bases lying between them. The CDR3 loop spans 11 amino acids. The germline gives CDR1 DFQATT, CDR2 SNEGSKA (reference sequence). This CDR3 is CSASDRSGYTF. The CDR3 DNA reads TGCAGTGCCTCTGACAGATCCGGCTACACCTTC.

V gene TRBV21-1 combines with J gene TRBJ1-2; TRBD1, the table's D call, lacks a check against the DNA. TRBV21-1 is recorded as a pseudogene. The CDR3 runs 14 residues. This chain's CDR3 is CASSKGSPGHGYTF. CDR3 bases: TGTGCCAGCAGCAAAGGCTCGCCAGGACACGGCTACACCTTC.